This T cell receptor (beta chain) is from a study of blood T cell repertoires in COVID-19. Study context: Specimens from acute and convalescent COVID-19 originated in the United States, Italy and Spain. From T cells, B-cell-depleted T cells, or PBMCs came the material, which was cDNA or gDNA.

Authors' processing steps: Scientists estimated how many nucleated cells there were by amplifying reference gene primers. TCRdb keeps only in-frame clones here, not all; method: immunoSEQ multiplex PCR. Clonal size and the V and J genes are those of that table, whereas D and trimming came from the DNA. The table lists about 140,000 clones, 88% of them singletons, with roughly 10% in the top ten. Turning to this clone: A junction boundary mismatches the germline segment, possibly from a read error.

The CDR3 runs to 8 residues. The germline V gene has CDR1 DFQATT and CDR2 SNEGSKA (reference sequence). This chain uses TRBV20-1 with TRBJ1-2, with a weak D call TRBD1 (6 bases). This sequence was found in a man in his sixties with active or convalescent COVID-19. Source material: peripheral blood. DNA for the CDR3: TGCAGTGGTAGGGGGGCTACATTC. It codes for CSGRGATF.